A single sample is the source of the 20 T cell receptor beta chains below, sequenced in a study of blood T cell repertoires in COVID-19. Some clones are missing from TCRdb's copy, which holds only in-frame ones; the method was immunoSEQ multiplex PCR. The sample contains just under 100,000 clones, about 86% of which appear only once. Sequenced: peripheral blood. The receptors come from a woman aged 60 to 75 in a cohort sampled during active or convalescent COVID-19.

This chain uses TRBV10-3 with TRBJ2-2; 7 bases map to TRBD2. CDR3 length: 12 residues. Trimming at V came to 6 bases and at J to 7 bases, leaving 2 bases not matched to a gene. Germline V gene lookup returns CDR1 ENHRY and CDR2 SYGVKD. In nucleotides, the CDR3 is TGTGCCATCAGGCCGGGGGGCGGGGAGCTGTTTTTT. Its translation is CAIRPGGGELFF.

J is TRBJ2-3 and V is TRBV28; perhaps TRBD1 as D (6 bases). This CDR3 is 14 amino acids long. CDR1 is MDHEN and CDR2 is SYDVKM in the germline V gene. V was trimmed by 5 bases and J by 6 bases, leaving 15 bases between them. Here the CDR3 reads CASSRDTGGDTQYF. DNA of the CDR3: TGTGCCAGCAGTCGGGACACTGGTGGGGATACGCAGTATTTT.

The chain couples TRBV3-1 (or the pseudogene TRBV3-2) to TRBJ2-3; TRBD2 matches at 13 bases. The V gene's germline CDR1 is LGHDT and CDR2 YNNKEL (reference sequence). J lost 4 bases, V lost 4 bases, and 5 bases had no gene match. The CDR3 spans 16 residues. CDR3 protein: CASSLRLAGGSDTQYF. The CDR3 DNA sequence: TGTGCCAGCAGCCTTCGACTAGCGGGAGGATCAGATACGCAGTATTTT.

This chain links TRBV2 with TRBJ1-1; maybe TRBD1 (5 bases). V gave up 8 bases and J gave up 5 bases, with 21 bases separating them. Germline CDR1 and CDR2: SNHLY and FYNNEI. The CDR3 loop spans 15 amino acids. CDR3 region: CASSQKGRVGTEAFF. CDR3 nucleotides: TGTGCCAGCTCGCAAAAGGGCAGGGTGGGAACTGAAGCTTTCTTT.

This clone was recorded a few times. The chain has TRBV12-3 or TRBV12-4 and TRBJ2-2, with TRBD1 as a possible D gene (6 bases). Between the trimmed V and J ends, which lost 7 bases and 5 bases, there was a span of 11 bases. The CDR3 contains 13 residues. The DNA of the CDR3 is TGTGCCAGCACCGAAGACAGGACCGGGGAGCTGTTTTTT. It translates to CASTEDRTGELFF.

The genes are TRBV4-2 and TRBJ2-7; 8 positions match TRBD2. CDR1 LGHNA and CDR2 YNFKEQ come from the germline V gene. The trim removed 0 bases at V and 0 bases at J, leaving 4 bases unmatched. This CDR3 has 16 residues. The CDR3 nucleotides are TGTGCCAGCAGCCAAGATCCCAGCGGGGGCTCCTACGAGCAGTACTTC. Translated, it gives CASSQDPSGGSYEQYF.

The chain couples TRBV5-6 to TRBJ2-3, with 10 bases identical to TRBD2. Germline CDR1 reads SGHDT; CDR2 reads YYEEEE. V lost 0 bases to trimming and J lost 5 bases; unmatched junction nucleotides: 6. This CDR3 comprises 16 residues. CDR3 protein: CASSLVSSGRQDTQYF. DNA of the CDR3: TGTGCCAGCAGCTTGGTGTCTAGCGGGAGACAAGATACGCAGTATTTT.

The V and J genes are TRBV6-5 and TRBJ2-1, with 9 bases that match TRBD1. V shed 6 bases and J 5 bases; nucleotides not matched to a gene: 11. This CDR3 has 16 amino acids. Looked up from germline, CDR1 is MNHEY and CDR2 is SVGAGI. CDR3: CASRYLGQGTHNEQFF. CDR3 coding DNA: TGTGCCAGCAGATACCTGGGACAGGGAACCCACAATGAGCAGTTCTTC.

The chain is built from TRBV5-1 and TRBJ2-3; 8 bases align to TRBD1. The junction had 15 bases not matched to a gene; V was cut back by 5 bases and J by 7 bases. This CDR3 contains 16 residues. Germline V gene lookup returns CDR1 SGHRS and CDR2 YFSETQ. CDR3 bases: TGCGCCAGCAGACTTTCGACAGGGGTGTTTATAAATACGCAGTATTTT. Its protein is CASRLSTGVFINTQYF. Using reference TRBV5-1 and TRBJ2-3 for the parts outside the CDR3, the full variable domain is KAGVTQTPRYLIKTRGQQVTLSCSPISGHRSVSWYQQTPGQGLQFLFEYFSETQRNKGNFPGRFSGRQFSNSRSEMNVSTLELGDSALYLCASRLSTGVFINTQYFGPGTRLTVL.

The genes are TRBV19 and TRBJ2-7, with 8 positions matching TRBD1. V lost 6 bases and J lost 5; bases outside the gene matches: 6. The CDR3 consists of 13 residues. Germline CDR1 LNHDA, CDR2 SQIVND (reference sequence). The CDR3 nucleotides read TGTGCCAGTAGCTACAGGGGGGCCGACGAGCAGTACTTC. Amino acids: CASSYRGADEQYF.

The V gene is TRBV10-3, the J gene TRBJ2-7, with TRBD1 identical over 10 bases. Germline CDR1 ENHRY, CDR2 SYGVKD. The CDR3 length is 14 residues. After removal of 6 bases from V and 7 bases from J, the junction contained 9 bases not matched to a gene. The CDR3 here is CAISQGQGIGEQYF. CDR3 nucleotide sequence: TGTGCCATCAGCCAGGGACAGGGGATCGGGGAGCAGTACTTC.

V and J are TRBV29-1 and TRBJ1-3; 8 bases are a match to TRBD1. The germline V gene encodes CDR1 SQVTM and CDR2 ANQGSEA. The J segment lost 4 bases and the V segment lost 7 bases, leaving 9 bases of the junction unmatched. The CDR3 contains 14 residues. The CDR3 loop reads CSAGGRGPGNTIYF. The DNA of the CDR3 is TGCAGCGCCGGGGGCAGGGGGCCAGGAAACACCATATATTTT. The variable domain in full, with the rest retrieved from reference TRBV29-1 and TRBJ1-3, is SAVISQKPSRDICQRGTSLTIQCQVDSQVTMMFWYRQQPGQSLTLIATANQGSEATYESGFVIDKFPISRPNLTFSTLTVSNMSPEDSSIYLCSAGGRGPGNTIYFGEGSWLTVV.

The CDR3 DNA follows: TGTGCCAGCAGCCAACCAGATCGGGTACGTCGGGACAGAGAGGAAGGCTACACCTTC. It translates to CASSQPDRVRRDREEGYTF. V gene TRBV3-1 (or the pseudogene TRBV3-2) combines with J gene TRBJ1-2, with 7 bases that match TRBD1. Germline CDR1 LGHDT, CDR2 YNNKEL (reference sequence). This CDR3 has 19 amino acids. J was trimmed by 8 bases and V by 2 bases; bases with no gene match: 23.

The rearrangement joins TRBV6-6 to TRBJ1-5; a possible D gene is TRBD1 (5 bases). In germline, CDR1 is MNHNY, CDR2 SVGAGI (reference sequence). The CDR3 loop spans 12 amino acids. The DNA for the CDR3 is TGTGCGTCAAGACAGAGCAATCAGCCCCAGCATTTT. As protein: CASRQSNQPQHF.

This clone was seen once. V is TRBV2 and J is TRBJ2-2; 7 nucleotides line up with TRBD2. CDR3 length: 16 amino acids. V lost 6 bases to trimming and J lost 5 bases; unmatched junction nucleotides: 12. CDR1 and CDR2 (germline): SNHLY, FYNNEI. CDR3 amino acids: CASSIQRGGRTGELFF. CDR3 nucleotides: TGTGCCAGCAGCATCCAGCGGGGAGGGAGGACCGGGGAGCTGTTTTTT.

This chain uses TRBV7-8 with TRBJ2-7; 9 bases fit TRBD2. The CDR3 extends over 16 amino acids. CDR1 and CDR2 from the germline V gene are SGHVS and FQNEAQ. The ends lost 5 bases at V and 1 base at J; junction bases unmatched: 9. The CDR3 DNA reads TGTGCCAGCAGCACACCCCAGACTAGCGGATCCTACGAGCAGTACTTC. It yields the protein CASSTPQTSGSYEQYF.

The count of this clone is one. The V call is TRBV6-5, the J call TRBJ1-1; D is perhaps TRBD1 (5 bases). The CDR3 sequence is 12 residues long. Trimming took 8 bases from V and 10 from J, leaving 17 bases between them. Germline-derived CDR1 and CDR2 are MNHEY and SVGAGI. CDR3 residues: CASRLQEGSAFF. The CDR3 DNA sequence: TGTGCCAGCCGACTACAGGAGGGTTCAGCTTTCTTT.

The genes are TRBV11-2 and TRBJ1-1; TRBD1 is a possible D gene (6 bases). Trimming shortened V by 3 bases and J by 1 base, and 6 bases separated the two germline ends. This CDR3 is 13 amino acids long. From germline, CDR1 is SGHAT and CDR2 FQNNGV. The CDR3 nucleotides are TGTGCCAGCAGCTTGACAGGGAACACTGAAGCTTTCTTT. Translation: CASSLTGNTEAFF.

V is TRBV2 and J is TRBJ2-7; tentative D call: TRBD2 (6 bases). The CDR3 has 15 amino acids. V was cut by 4 bases and J by 2 bases, with 15 bases left in between. Germline lookup yields CDR1 SNHLY and CDR2 FYNNEI. CDR3 in DNA: TGTGCCAGCAGTGTTATTGCGGGACTTACCTACGAGCAGTACTTC. Translation: CASSVIAGLTYEQYF.

This chain connects TRBV2 to TRBJ1-5; perhaps TRBD1 as D (5 bases). The V gene lost 8 bases and the J gene lost 1 base, with 9 bases spanning the gap. The CDR3 has 13 amino acids. From germline, CDR1 is SNHLY and CDR2 FYNNEI. CDR3 amino acids: CASGGTSNQPQHF. The DNA of the CDR3 is TGTGCCAGCGGGGGGACCAGCAATCAGCCCCAGCATTTT.